These T cell receptor beta chains were read from a single sample in a study of CD8+CD57+ T cells in acquired aplastic anemia. TCRdb fed the reads into MiXCR, producing one record per CDR3 protein. The data show hundreds of thousands of distinct CDR3 sequences, about half seen once. Source material: sorted CD4+, CD8+, or CD8+CD57+ T cells (not recorded which) from PBMCs. The receptor set was obtained from a human donor with aplastic anemia. The CDR3 runs from the conserved cysteine through the conserved F or W. The D gene is left open where the match is weak. Clone size is given for some rows only: seen once, a few or many times, or a class if the clone is expanded.

D	J	V	size	CDR3
-	TRBJ2-7	TRBV7-9	-	CASSFIGGTGELYF
-	TRBJ2-7	TRBV5-1	-	CASSLAEGVGAYEQYF
-	TRBJ2-7	TRBV5-5	-	CASSWGTPEYEQYF
-	TRBJ1-4	TRBV6-5	-	CASRRDSTNEKLFF
-	TRBJ2-5	TRBV12-3/TRBV12-4	many	CASSPRGYETQYF
-	TRBJ2-7	TRBV7-9	once	CASSLPPGVEQYF
-	TRBJ1-5	TRBV19	many	CASTVGQGRLNQPQHF
-	TRBJ2-7	TRBV5-1	many	CASSLVVNGGEQYF
-	TRBJ2-7	TRBV20-1	-	CSARGGQRSYEQYF
-	TRBJ1-5	TRBV4-1	many	CASSQEMRGAGNQPQHF
-	TRBJ1-1	TRBV2	-	CASTPQPNTEAFF
TRBD1	TRBJ1-2	TRBV6-2/TRBV6-3	many	CASSYPGTGINYGYTF
TRBD2	TRBJ2-7	TRBV12-5	few	CASGYRGLAGGGSYEQYF
-	TRBJ1-4	TRBV10-3	once	CAIRGGAGGKLFF
-	TRBJ2-7	TRBV2	-	CASSVGTFYEQYF
TRBD1	TRBJ2-7	TRBV4-1	few	CASSQGVTGGSSYEQYF
-	TRBJ2-5	TRBV20-1	-	CSARDLGTQYF
-	TRBJ2-3	TRBV7-9	-	CACSFKSSETDTQYF
TRBD1	TRBJ2-7	TRBV6-1	few	CASRGQGGYEQYF
TRBD1	TRBJ1-6	TRBV6-1	many	CASSVGQGANSPLHF
TRBD1	TRBJ2-3	TRBV12-3/TRBV12-4	-	CASSKNRGDTQYF
TRBD1	TRBJ1-3	TRBV6-5	-	CASSEGGQLNTIYF
-	TRBJ1-1	TRBV9	many	CASSVGVLVKGTEAFF
TRBD1	TRBJ2-2	TRBV5-1	-	CVSSKDRGAGELLF
TRBD1	TRBJ1-2	TRBV29-1	many	CSAVRQGEYGYTF
-	TRBJ2-3	TRBV4-3	-	CASSPQGQRYADTQYF
-	TRBJ1-4	TRBV15	many	CATSSGASNEKLFF
TRBD1	TRBJ1-6	TRBV6-5	many	CASSYSQGIKPPLHF
-	TRBJ1-3	TRBV3-1	once	CASSQSRFGRRGNTIYF
-	TRBJ1-6	TRBV5-8	many	CASSLESGRYNSPLHF
TRBD1	TRBJ1-5	TRBV19	once	CASSEDRGFNNQPQHF
TRBD2	TRBJ2-7	TRBV15	-	CASALSAAGGHYEQYF
TRBD2	TRBJ2-7	TRBV24-1	-	CATSPGLAGTYEQYF
-	TRBJ1-1	TRBV5-4	many	CASSQTENTEAFF
-	TRBJ1-5	TRBV7-2	few	CASSLDGGRRNSNQPQHF
-	TRBJ1-3	TRBV6-5	few	CASSYPVKGTASGNTIYF
TRBD1	TRBJ2-7	TRBV20-1	once	CSARVTGGYYEQYF
-	TRBJ1-6	TRBV10-3	-	CAIRETSGTSPLHF
TRBD1	TRBJ1-5	TRBV2	-	CASNRQGGQPSNQPQHF
-	TRBJ2-1	TRBV5-8	many	CASSLMSGYNEQFF
TRBD1	TRBJ1-5	TRBV24-1	-	CASRPGQALNQPQHF
-	TRBJ2-1	TRBV27	-	CASSLAGLYNEQFF